One and the same sample provided the 21 T cell receptor beta chains below, sequenced in a study of shared clonotypes between healthy human individuals. Only in-frame clones appear in the TCRdb table, and some are missing; sequencing was by immunoSEQ multiplex PCR. The sample carries some 1,400,000 clones, around 97% recorded once. Material for sequencing was naive CD4+ T cells sorted from blood. Specified subset: CD45RA+ positively selected. The source is a man aged 25-40 years in good health.

The chain joins TRBV7-8 to TRBJ2-3; D unresolved. V dropped 4 bases and J dropped 4 bases, with 9 bases sitting between them. Germline lookup yields CDR1 SGHVS and CDR2 FQNEAQ. The CDR3 spans 13 residues. The CDR3 DNA follows: TGTGCCAGCAGCTCGTATGCCGCAGATACGCAGTATTTT. Translating gives CASSSYAADTQYF.

The genes are TRBV18 and TRBJ2-4; the match to TRBD1 covers 11 bases. Germline CDR1 reads KGHSH; CDR2 reads LQKENI. CDR3 length: 14 amino acids. Trimming removed 4 bases from V and 5 bases from J; junction bases left unmatched: 1. CDR3 amino acids: CASSRTGGENIQYF. The CDR3 region has the DNA TGTGCCAGCTCACGGACAGGGGGCGAAAACATTCAGTACTTC. The whole variable domain, remainder taken from reference TRBV18 and TRBJ2-4, is NAGVMQNPRHLVRRRGQEARLRCSPMKGHSHVYWYRQLPEEGLKFMVYLQKENIIDESGMPKERFSAEFPKEGPSILRIQQVVRGDSAAYFCASSRTGGENIQYFGAGTRLSVL.

The chain joins TRBV7-2 to TRBJ2-7; D possibly corresponds to TRBD2 (6 bases). This CDR3 is built from 15 residues. V lost 1 base, J lost 0 bases, and 10 bases lay in between. The V gene's germline CDR1 is SGHTA and CDR2 FQGNSA. The CDR3 loop reads CASSLGGGFSYEQYF. The CDR3 nucleotides read TGTGCCAGCAGCTTAGGAGGAGGGTTCTCCTACGAGCAGTACTTC.

V is TRBV11-3 and J is TRBJ2-1; 7 bases align to TRBD2. Trimming at V came to 0 bases and at J to 3 bases, leaving 2 bases not matched to a gene. The CDR3 contains 15 residues. Germline V gene data show CDR1 as SGHNT and CDR2 as YENEEA. DNA of the CDR3: TGTGCCAGCAGCTTAGACGGGGGGAACTACAATGAGCAGTTCTTC. Its protein is CASSLDGGNYNEQFF.

The chain joins TRBV5-4 to TRBJ2-7; the D gene is possibly TRBD2 (5 bases). The CDR3 has 14 residues. Germline CDR1 reads SGHNT; CDR2 reads YYREEE (reference sequence). The V gene lost 4 bases and the J gene lost 4 bases, with 15 bases spanning the gap. The CDR3: CASSPGFSVYEQYF. The CDR3 region has the DNA TGTGCCAGCAGCCCTGGGTTTAGCGTTTACGAGCAGTACTTC.

The J gene is TRBJ2-3, the V gene TRBV10-2, with TRBD2 matching 7 bases. Germline CDR1 WSHSY, CDR2 SAAADI. This CDR3 region has 15 residues. Trimming cost V 2 bases and J 4 bases; bases outside gene matches: 6. The CDR3 nucleotides read TGCGCCAGCAGTGAGGATGGACTAGAGGCAGATACGCAGTATTTT. This gives the protein CASSEDGLEADTQYF.

CDR3 in amino acids: CASSQEAGRSYNEQFF. The DNA for the CDR3 is TGTGCCAGCAGCCAGGAGGCAGGGCGGTCCTACAATGAGCAGTTCTTC. This chain uses TRBV5-4 with TRBJ2-1, with D perhaps being TRBD1 or TRBD2 (5 bases each). CDR1 and CDR2 from the germline V gene are SGHNT and YYREEE (reference sequence). The length of the CDR3 is 16 residues. V lost 4 bases and J 1 base, leaving 15 bases between the germline ends.

This clone came up a few times. The rearrangement links TRBV5-5 to TRBJ1-5, with TRBD1 as a possible D gene (6 bases). There are 17 residues in the CDR3. V was cut by 4 bases and J by 0 bases, with 17 bases left in between. Per the germline V gene, CDR1 is SGHKS and CDR2 is YYEKEE (reference sequence). The CDR3 protein is CASSVLTGDYSNQPQHF. The CDR3 bases are TGTGCCAGCAGCGTCCTGACAGGAGATTATAGCAATCAGCCCCAGCATTTT.

The rearrangement links TRBV9 to TRBJ2-1; 9 bases agree with TRBD2. The germline gives CDR1 SGDLS, CDR2 YYNGEE. CDR3 length: 19 residues. With V trimmed by 0 bases and J by 0 bases, 10 bases remained unmatched. CDR3 DNA sequence: TGTGCCAGCAGCGTAGTTCCGGCAGCGGGAGGCCCCTCCTACAATGAGCAGTTCTTC. This sequence encodes CASSVVPAAGGPSYNEQFF.

The chain employs TRBV7-6 and TRBJ2-1; D gene ambiguous. Per germline, CDR1 SGHVS and CDR2 FNYEAQ. The length of the CDR3 is 14 residues. Trimming cost V 1 base and J 10 bases, with 14 bases left between them. The CDR3 DNA reads TGTGCCAGCAGCTTAGATTCCATAGCACGCGAGCAGTTCTTC. This codes for CASSLDSIAREQFF.

The CDR3: CTSIPSGISDTQYF. The CDR3 region has the DNA TGCACCAGCATTCCTAGCGGTATTTCAGATACGCAGTATTTT. The chain employs TRBV1 and TRBJ2-3; the D segment call TRBD2 is taken from the table without a DNA check. TRBV1 has pseudogene status. The CDR3 length is 14 residues.

The V call is TRBV27, the J call TRBJ1-3; D is undetermined. Trimming stripped 5 bases from V and 0 bases from J, with 11 bases between. Germline V gene lookup returns CDR1 MNHEY and CDR2 SMNVEV (reference sequence). The CDR3 has 15 amino acids. CDR3 protein: CASSLAVNSGNTIYF. CDR3 nucleotide sequence: TGTGCCAGCAGTCTTGCGGTCAACTCTGGAAACACCATATATTTT.

This clone was picked up one time. The J gene is TRBJ2-7, the V gene TRBV18, with a weak D call TRBD1 (5 bases). Germline lookup yields CDR1 KGHSH and CDR2 LQKENI. V shed 0 bases and J shed 3 bases, with 9 bases lying between them. This CDR3 spans 14 amino acids. The DNA for the CDR3 is TGTGCCAGCTCACCACCGGCAGGGCTCTACGAGCAGTACTTC. The encoded protein is CASSPPAGLYEQYF.

The chain employs TRBV5-4 and TRBJ2-7; D may match TRBD1 or TRBD2 (5 bases each). Germline assignment: CDR1 SGHNT and CDR2 YYREEE (reference sequence). Trimming left V 0 bases short and J 6 bases short, with 16 bases between. This CDR3 is built from 15 residues. The DNA of the CDR3 is TGTGCCAGCAGCTTGGCTGGGGGATCGGGTCGCGAGCAGTACTTC. Translating gives CASSLAGGSGREQYF.

The rearrangement links TRBV2 to TRBJ2-2; D gene unclear. This CDR3 is built from 13 residues. Trimming took 7 bases from V and 4 from J, leaving 10 bases between them. Per germline, CDR1 SNHLY and CDR2 FYNNEI. CDR3 region: CASTRRITGELFF. CDR3 DNA sequence: TGTGCCAGCACTCGACGGATCACCGGGGAGCTGTTTTTT. Full variable domain (rest looked up from reference TRBV2 and TRBJ2-2): EPEVTQTPSHQVTQMGQEVILRCVPISNHLYFYWYRQILGQKVEFLVSFYNNEISEKSEIFDDQFSVERPDGSNFTLKIRSTKLEDSAMYFCASTRRITGELFFGEGSRLTVL.

The chain employs TRBV5-1 and TRBJ2-5; D is undetermined. Trimming stripped 2 bases from V and 5 bases from J, with 10 bases between. The CDR3 has 13 amino acids. The germline gives CDR1 SGHRS, CDR2 YFSETQ. The CDR3 DNA reads TGCGCCAGCAGCTTAAAAGCTCTCGAGACCCAGTACTTC. It specifies CASSLKALETQYF.

Of note for this clone: This CDR3 is also generated by other DNA sequences in the sample. This chain connects TRBV2 to TRBJ2-1; the D is unclear. CDR1 and CDR2 from the germline V gene are SNHLY and FYNNEI. The CDR3 runs to 12 residues. V was pared by 5 bases and J by 9 bases, with 11 bases between. CDR3 sequence (DNA): TGTGCCAGCAGTCCAGGTGGAAGTGAGCAGTTCTTC. Amino acids: CASSPGGSEQFF.

CDR3 in DNA: TGTGCCAGTAGTATCAGGACTAGCGGGAGCCCCGGGGAGCTGTTTTTT. It yields the protein CASSIRTSGSPGELFF. This chain links TRBV19 with TRBJ2-2; TRBD2 agrees at 13 bases. Germline V gene lookup returns CDR1 LNHDA and CDR2 SQIVND (reference sequence). J was trimmed by 6 bases and V by 3 bases; bases with no gene match: 4. The CDR3 runs to 16 residues.

This rearrangement joins TRBV18 to TRBJ1-1; 7 bases fit TRBD1. CDR1 is KGHSH and CDR2 is LQKENI in the germline V gene. This CDR3 comprises 14 residues. J was trimmed by 3 bases and V by 3 bases; bases with no gene match: 4. The CDR3, as DNA: TGTGCCAGCTCACCCAGGGGGGGGGACACTGAAGCTTTCTTT. It translates to CASSPRGGDTEAFF.

This chain uses TRBV28 with TRBJ2-6, with D tentatively TRBD2 (6 bases). Germline CDR1 reads MDHEN; CDR2 reads SYDVKM. V shed 6 bases and J shed 0 bases, with 18 bases lying between them. This CDR3 is built from 18 residues. The CDR3 DNA sequence: TGTGCCAGCAGCACCCCGGGACTTCTCCTCTCTGGGGCCAACGTCCTGACTTTC. Translated, it gives CASSTPGLLLSGANVLTF.

About this clone itself: This specimen includes other DNA sequences encoding the same CDR3. This chain connects TRBV11-2 to TRBJ2-7; D uncertain. V dropped 1 base and J dropped 2 bases, with 3 bases sitting between them. The CDR3 extends over 12 amino acids. The germline V gene has CDR1 SGHAT and CDR2 FQNNGV. The CDR3 coding sequence is TGTGCCAGCAGCTTAGTGACCTACGAGCAGTACTTC. It yields the protein CASSLVTYEQYF.